The rows below give T cell receptor beta chains drawn from one sample of a study of T cells in Graves' hyperthyroidism and ophthalmopathy. TCRdb reprocessed the multiplex PCR reads via MiXCR and lists one record per CDR3 protein. In the table there are 500,000 or so distinct CDR3 sequences, 15% to 20% of which are singletons. Sequencing was performed on blood. The origin of the receptors is a woman between 18 and 29 years old with Graves' ophthalmopathy. The CDR3 runs from the conserved cysteine through the conserved F or W. A D gene is named only where the DNA matches it firmly. For some rows the clone size is stated as once, few or many, or as a class when expanded; others skip it.

j_call v_call d_call clone_size cdr3_nt cdr3_aa
TRBJ2-1 TRBV6-1 . once TGTGCCAGCAGTCCCGACGTCTACAATGAGCAGTTCTTC CASSPDVYNEQFF
TRBJ2-6 TRBV5-1 TRBD1 few TGCGCCAGCAGCTTGGGAGGGGGCTATGGGGCCAACGTCCTGACTTTC CASSLGGGYGANVLTF
TRBJ1-2 TRBV5-1 . . TGCGCCAGCAGCCCGGTTGCGGGGGTGAACAACTATGGCTACACCTTC CASSPVAGVNNYGYTF
TRBJ1-4 TRBV9 TRBD1 few TGTGCCAGCAGCACCCCGGGACCGCGGACAGGTGAAAAACTGTTTTTT CASSTPGPRTGEKLFF
TRBJ2-7 TRBV3-1 . . TGTGCCAGCAGCCAAGGAGGGGCAGGGGTGGGCTCCTACGAGCAGTACTTC CASSQGGAGVGSYEQYF
TRBJ1-2 TRBV12-3/TRBV12-4 . few TGTGCCAGCAGTCGCGGACAGACGTATGGCTACGCCTTC CASSRGQTYGYAF
TRBJ1-1 TRBV15 . . TGTGCCACCAGCAGAGATCGGGGTGCTGAAGCTTTCTTT CATSRDRGAEAFF
TRBJ1-5 TRBV28 TRBD1 . TGTGCCAGCAGAATCGGGGCAGGGGGGTTTCGAGGACAAGGACAGCCCCAGCATTTT CASRIGAGGFRGQGQPQHF
TRBJ2-2 TRBV27 . few TGTGCCAGCTTGACAGGCCCAAACACCGGGGAGCTGTTTTTT CASLTGPNTGELFF
TRBJ1-5 TRBV5-8 . many TGTGCCAGCAGCTTCCTGTCCAGGCGCAATCAGCCCCAGCATTTT CASSFLSRRNQPQHF
TRBJ2-7 TRBV6-1 TRBD1 . TGTGCCAGCAGTGCCGGGACAGCTCGTTACGAGCAGTACTTC CASSAGTARYEQYF
TRBJ1-2 TRBV6-2/TRBV6-3 . . TGTGCCAGCAGCCAGGGGACAACAAACTATGGCTACACCTTC CASSQGTTNYGYTF
TRBJ2-7 TRBV4-3 . . TGCGCCAGCAGCCAACTTACAGGGAGCTCCTACGAGCAGTACTTC CASSQLTGSSYEQYF
TRBJ1-5 TRBV7-8 TRBD1 . TGTGCCAGCAGCTTAGGGGCAGGGGGATATCAGCCCCAGCATTTT CASSLGAGGYQPQHF
TRBJ1-2 TRBV6-1 . many TGTGCCAGCAGTGAATTGGGATTTTCGGACAGAAAGGGAGGCTACACCTTC CASSELGFSDRKGGYTF
TRBJ2-3 TRBV5-1 . many TGCGCCAGCAGCTTACGTAGCCTCACAGATACGCAGTATTTT CASSLRSLTDTQYF
TRBJ1-1 TRBV28 . many TGTGCCAGCAGTTTATTAATGTTGGGGGCGGGCGCGTTGGACACTGAAGCTTTCTTT CASSLLMLGAGALDTEAFF
TRBJ1-2 TRBV30 . few TGTGCCTGGAAGGGACCAGTCTATGGCTACACCTTC CAWKGPVYGYTF
TRBJ2-1 TRBV20-1 . many TGCAGTGCTAGCGAGGGGCGGGGGCTCTCCTACAATGAGCAGTTCTTC CSASEGRGLSYNEQFF
TRBJ2-1 TRBV12-3/TRBV12-4 . . TGTGCCAGCAGCCGAGAGGGTGTAAGATTCTTC CASSREGVRFF
TRBJ1-3 TRBV20-1 . . TGCAGTGCTAGTTGGCCCTCTGGAAACACCATATATTTT CSASWPSGNTIYF